The 27 T cell receptor beta chains listed next were all sequenced from one sample in a study of OX40 agonist ivuxolimab in advanced cancers. Libraries were prepared by immunoSEQ multiplex PCR; TCRdb keeps only in-frame clonotypes and omits some of them. The sample consists of approximately 76,000 clones, 80% to 90% of them appearing once. Sequences were derived from CD4+ or CD8+ T cells sorted from blood, sampled in a trial of the OX40 agonist ivuxolimab. The source is an adult with an advanced solid tumor such as melanoma, head and neck, liver or kidney cancer.

The chain employs TRBV19 and TRBJ2-7; 9 bases map to TRBD1. Germline CDR1 reads LNHDA; CDR2 reads SQIVND (reference sequence). With V trimmed by 8 bases and J by 2 bases, 4 bases remained unmatched. The CDR3 has 13 residues. CDR3 coding DNA: TGTGCCAGTGCCTGGACAGGGGCCTACGAGCAGTACTTC. This gives the protein CASAWTGAYEQYF. The full variable domain, its missing parts supplied by reference TRBV19 and TRBJ2-7, is DGGITQSPKYLFRKEGQNVTLSCEQNLNHDAMYWYRQDPGQGLRLIYYSQIVNDFQKGDIAEGYSVSREKKESFPLTVTSAQKNPTAFYLCASAWTGAYEQYFGPGTRLTVT.

CDR3 amino acids: CASSLNNGNQPQHF. Written as DNA, the CDR3 is TGTGCCAGCAGCTTAAATAACGGTAATCAGCCCCAGCATTTT. The chain recombines TRBV7-9 with TRBJ1-5; D not certain. The CDR3 spans 14 residues. Germline assignment: CDR1 SEHNR and CDR2 FQNEAQ (reference sequence). Trimming removed 2 bases from V and 4 bases from J, with 9 bases in between.

The chain has TRBV13 and TRBJ1-1; TRBD1 matches at 11 bases. The germline V gene has CDR1 PRHDT and CDR2 FYEKMQ (reference sequence). With V trimmed by 5 bases and J by 5 bases, 7 bases remained unmatched. The CDR3 contains 15 residues. The CDR3 DNA follows: TGTGCCAGCAGCCCGGACAGGGGGCATGGGACTGAAGCTTTCTTT. This translates into CASSPDRGHGTEAFF.

The chain uses TRBV4-3 and TRBJ2-1; 9 bases are a match to TRBD2. This CDR3 contains 17 residues. The junction had 7 bases not matched to a gene; V was cut back by 0 bases and J by 4 bases. CDR1 is LGHNA, CDR2 YSLEER, per germline. The CDR3 nucleotides read TGCGCCAGCAGCCAAGATTCAAGGACTAGCGCGTACAATGAGCAGTTCTTC. Its translation is CASSQDSRTSAYNEQFF.

The chain employs TRBV5-1 and TRBJ2-7; the D gene is possibly TRBD2 (6 bases). This CDR3 has 16 residues. V was pared by 0 bases and J by 2 bases, with 15 bases between. Germline V gene data show CDR1 as SGHRS and CDR2 as YFSETQ. In DNA form, the CDR3 reads TGCGCCAGCAGCTTGGAGCTAGCGACTGTGGCCTACGAGCAGTACTTC. It codes for CASSLELATVAYEQYF.

The V gene is TRBV2, the J gene TRBJ2-7, with 8 bases that match TRBD1. The length of the CDR3 is 16 residues. Losses at the gene ends were 7 bases for V and 0 bases for J; bases not matched to a gene: 11. Germline loops: CDR1 SNHLY, CDR2 FYNNEI. The DNA of the CDR3 is TGTGCCAGCAACTCCCAGGGGGCCGGGAGCTCCTACGAGCAGTACTTC. Protein product: CASNSQGAGSSYEQYF.

This clone was observed a few times. The genes are TRBV9 and TRBJ1-5; the D is unclear. With 0 bases removed from V and 0 bases from J, the gap between germline ends came to 10 bases. The CDR3 is made up of 16 amino acids. Germline V gene data show CDR1 as SGDLS and CDR2 as YYNGEE. CDR3 residues: CASSVGAEDSNQPQHF. CDR3 in DNA: TGTGCCAGCAGCGTAGGGGCGGAAGATAGCAATCAGCCCCAGCATTTT.

The chain links TRBV2 to TRBJ2-4, with no clear D. The ends were cut back, 4 bases at V and 2 bases at J, with 9 bases in the middle. CDR3 size: 14 residues. The V gene's germline CDR1 is SNHLY and CDR2 FYNNEI. CDR3 in amino acids: CASSGRSTKNIQYF. CDR3 DNA sequence: TGTGCCAGCAGTGGGCGCTCTACCAAAAACATTCAGTACTTC.

This chain uses TRBV28 with TRBJ2-7, with D tentatively TRBD2 (6 bases). The germline V and J ends were trimmed by 5 bases and 7 bases, with 12 bases remaining between them. Germline V gene lookup returns CDR1 MDHEN and CDR2 SYDVKM. This CDR3 is built from 12 residues. As DNA, the CDR3 is TGTGCCAGCAGTCCGGGACTTTGGGAGCAGTACTTC. Protein product: CASSPGLWEQYF. The variable domain in full, completed from reference TRBV28 and TRBJ2-7, reads DVKVTQSSRYLVKRTGEKVFLECVQDMDHENMFWYRQDPGLGLRLIYFSYDVKMKEKGDIPEGYSVSREKKERFSLILESASTNQTSMYLCASSPGLWEQYFGPGTRLTVT.

Notes on this clone: A junction end diverges from the germline sequence, so it may reflect a read error. Written as DNA, the CDR3 is TGTGCCAGCAGCCCCCGACCCCAGGGACTAGCGGGGGCAAAATACGCAGTATTT. Encoded protein: CASSPRPQGLAGAKYAVF. The genes are TRBV7-9 and TRBJ2-3; the match to TRBD2 covers 14 bases. This CDR3 spans 18 amino acids. Germline V gene data show CDR1 as SEHNR and CDR2 as FQNEAQ (reference sequence).

The chain links TRBV5-8 to TRBJ1-2, with 11 positions matching TRBD1. CDR1 and CDR2 from the germline V gene are SGHTS and YDEGEE. J gave up 5 bases and V 0 bases, and 6 bases lay outside the gene matches. The CDR3 has 16 amino acids. CDR3 coding DNA: TGTGCCAGCAGCTTGGAGGGACAGGGGGAAAGGTATGGCTACACCTTC. Its protein is CASSLEGQGERYGYTF.

The chain employs TRBV18 and TRBJ1-5, with 7 nucleotides matching TRBD1. This CDR3 comprises 15 residues. V shed 6 bases, J shed 2 bases, and the junction held 7 bases outside the gene matches. Germline V CDR1 and CDR2: KGHSH, LQKENI. The DNA for the CDR3 is TGTGCCAGCTCCCCAAGACAGGGAGGCAATCAGCCCCAGCATTTT. Translation gives CASSPRQGGNQPQHF. Variable domain in full (rest from reference TRBV18 and TRBJ1-5): NAGVMQNPRHLVRRRGQEARLRCSPMKGHSHVYWYRQLPEEGLKFMVYLQKENIIDESGMPKERFSAEFPKEGPSILRIQQVVRGDSAAYFCASSPRQGGNQPQHFGDGTRLSIL.

CDR3 DNA: TGTGCCAGCAGCTTTCTAGCGGGAGTGAGCACAGATACGCAGTATTTT. It yields the protein CASSFLAGVSTDTQYF. This chain joins TRBV9 and TRBJ2-3, with 10 positions matching TRBD2. Germline V CDR1 and CDR2: SGDLS, YYNGEE. There are 16 residues in the CDR3. Losses at the gene ends were 4 bases for V and 0 bases for J; bases not matched to a gene: 5. Full variable domain (outside the CDR3, taken from reference TRBV9 and TRBJ2-3): DSGVTQTPKHLITATGQRVTLRCSPRSGDLSVYWYQQSLDQGLQFLIQYYNGEERAKGNILERFSAQQFPDLHSELNLSSLELGDSALYFCASSFLAGVSTDTQYFGPGTRLTVL.

The V gene is TRBV2, the J gene TRBJ2-2; 7 bases map to TRBD2. V trimming: 6 bases; J trimming: 0 bases; junction bases outside the gene matches: 4. The CDR3 is made up of 15 amino acids. Per germline, CDR1 SNHLY and CDR2 FYNNEI. The CDR3 sequence is CASRGTNANTGELFF. In nucleotides, the CDR3 is TGTGCCAGCAGGGGGACTAACGCGAACACCGGGGAGCTGTTTTTT.

The chain employs TRBV5-1 and TRBJ2-5; 10 positions agree with TRBD2. Per the germline V gene, CDR1 is SGHRS and CDR2 is YFSETQ. This CDR3 is built from 15 residues. With V trimmed by 4 bases and J by 5 bases, 8 bases remained unmatched. CDR3 amino acids: CASSRASGSMETQYF. CDR3 coding DNA: TGCGCCAGCAGCAGAGCTAGCGGGAGTATGGAGACCCAGTACTTC.

This clone appeared a single time. This chain links TRBV7-2 with TRBJ2-2; 13 bases are a match to TRBD2. Germline CDR1 and CDR2: SGHTA and FQGNSA. This CDR3 spans 16 amino acids. The V and J ends lost 3 bases and 4 bases, in that order; junction bases with no gene match: 2. CDR3 bases: TGTGCCAGCAGCTTCGGACTAGCGGGAGTCACCGGGGAGCTGTTTTTT. Translated, it gives CASSFGLAGVTGELFF. Supplemented by reference TRBV7-2 and TRBJ2-2, the full variable domain reads GAGVSQSPSNKVTEKGKDVELRCDPISGHTALYWYRQSLGQGLEFLIYFQGNSAPDKSGLPSDRFSAERTGGSVSTLTIQRTQQEDSAVYLCASSFGLAGVTGELFFGEGSRLTVL.

The CDR3 DNA reads TGTGCTGGAGGGACAGCCGATGCTAGCGGGACCGACCTGAACACCGGGGAGCTGTTTTTT. As protein: CAGGTADASGTDLNTGELFF. The chain employs TRBV12-5 and TRBJ2-2, with 9 bases aligning to TRBD2. CDR1 is LGHNT and CDR2 is FRNRAP in the germline V gene. The CDR3 has 20 amino acids. V lost 11 bases and J lost 1; bases outside the gene matches: 23.

The V and J genes are TRBV20-1 and TRBJ2-2, with D uncertain. This CDR3 is 11 amino acids long. Trimming took 4 bases from V and 6 from J, leaving 6 bases between them. Germline V gene data show CDR1 as DFQATT and CDR2 as SNEGSKA (reference sequence). CDR3 sequence: CSATYSGELFF. CDR3 coding DNA: TGCAGTGCTACATATTCCGGGGAGCTGTTTTTT.

The CDR3: CASSPPGGGQLNEQFF. DNA for the CDR3: TGTGCCAGCAGCCCACCGGGCGGGGGGCAGCTCAATGAGCAGTTCTTC. The chain joins TRBV7-9 to TRBJ2-1; 8 positions agree with TRBD2. The CDR3 runs 16 residues. CDR1 is SEHNR, CDR2 FQNEAQ, per germline (reference sequence). Unmatched junction bases numbered 12, after V lost 5 bases and J lost 6 bases.

The chain couples TRBV5-6 to TRBJ2-1, with 15 bases lining up with TRBD2. Germline CDR1 is SGHDT and CDR2 is YYEEEE. V lost 4 bases and J lost 8; bases outside the gene matches: 10. The CDR3 runs to 17 residues. DNA of the CDR3: TGTGCCAGCAGCCTTCGGACTAGCGGGAGGGCAGGGGATGAGCAGTTCTTC. This encodes CASSLRTSGRAGDEQFF.

The chain has TRBV5-6 and TRBJ1-4; D is unresolved. CDR1 and CDR2 from the germline V gene are SGHDT and YYEEEE. The CDR3 length is 14 residues. V was pared by 7 bases and J by 0 bases, with 10 bases between. The CDR3, as DNA: TGTGCCAGCGGAGCCGGTGCAACTAATGAAAAACTGTTTTTT. It is translated as CASGAGATNEKLFF.

As DNA, the CDR3 is TGTGCCAGCAGCTTACGACGGGCGGGGTCATCCTACGAGCAGTACTTC. Amino acid sequence: CASSLRRAGSSYEQYF. The gene calls are TRBV7-2 and TRBJ2-7; a weak D match, TRBD2 (6 bases). Trimming shortened V by 2 bases and J by 1 base, and 15 bases separated the two germline ends. CDR3 size: 16 residues. CDR1 SGHTA and CDR2 FQGNSA come from the germline V gene.

The chain couples TRBV5-4 to TRBJ2-1, with 13 positions matching TRBD2. This CDR3 comprises 17 residues. J lost 0 bases, V lost 5 bases, and 5 bases had no gene match. Germline CDR1 SGHNT, CDR2 YYREEE (reference sequence). CDR3 residues: CASRPGLAGDSYNEQFF. The CDR3 coding sequence is TGTGCCAGCAGGCCCGGACTAGCGGGGGACTCCTACAATGAGCAGTTCTTC.

The chain links TRBV27 to TRBJ1-6, with D possibly TRBD1 on 5 matching bases. The V gene's germline CDR1 is MNHEY and CDR2 SMNVEV (reference sequence). The CDR3 spans 15 residues. V shed 7 bases and J shed 0 bases, with 10 bases lying between them. CDR3 loop: CASTLGGSYNSPLHF. The DNA for the CDR3 is TGTGCCAGCACCCTCGGGGGCTCCTATAATTCACCCCTCCACTTT.

The chain couples TRBV6-1 to TRBJ2-3, with D uncertain. V was cut by 7 bases and J by 0 bases, with 8 bases left in between. Germline-derived CDR1 and CDR2 are MNHNS and SASEGT. The CDR3 is 13 residues long. The CDR3 spells CASNRFSTDTQYF. CDR3 in DNA: TGTGCCAGCAACAGATTTAGCACAGATACGCAGTATTTT.

In its sample, this clone was seen once. The rearrangement links TRBV6-1 to TRBJ1-3; 9 positions match TRBD1. Germline CDR1 MNHNS, CDR2 SASEGT. After removal of 5 bases from V and 2 bases from J, the junction contained 4 bases not matched to a gene. The CDR3 contains 15 residues. The CDR3 sequence is CASSKGQGTGNTIYF. DNA of the CDR3: TGTGCCAGCAGTAAAGGACAGGGGACTGGAAACACCATATATTTT.

The V gene is TRBV6-5, the J gene TRBJ2-1; 12 bases are a match to TRBD2. The CDR3 loop spans 14 amino acids. V shed 7 bases and J 6 bases; nucleotides not matched to a gene: 4. Germline loops: CDR1 MNHEY, CDR2 SVGAGI. CDR3 sequence reads: CASKSSGGANEQFF. The DNA of the CDR3 is TGTGCCAGCAAATCTAGCGGGGGGGCCAATGAGCAGTTCTTC.